The 21 T cell receptor beta chains presented below share a single source sample, sequenced in a study of T cells in Graves' hyperthyroidism and ophthalmopathy. RNA transcripts were the template for amplifying TCR beta CDR3 regions. First-round RT-PCR targeting the TCR CDR3 was performed with the HTBI primer set. TCRdb recomputed calls from the multiplex PCR reads with MiXCR, one row per CDR3 protein. The sample has 500,000 to 600,000 distinct CDR3 sequences, more than 45% seen once. Sample: peripheral blood or thyroid tissue (not recorded which). Receptors were obtained from an adult woman with Graves' disease, either hyperthyroidism or ophthalmopathy (not recorded which).

This chain uses TRBV10-3 with TRBJ2-2; TRBD2 matches 8 bases. Germline V gene sequence: CDR1 ENHRY, CDR2 SYGVKD. J lost 7 bases, V lost 9 bases, and 16 bases had no gene match. The CDR3 is 16 residues long. As DNA, the CDR3 is TGTGCCATACGACTAGGTGGCGGGGGGCAGAACGGGGAGCTGTTTTTT. It codes for CAIRLGGGGQNGELFF.

The sample holds many counts of this clonotype. CDR3 protein: CASSTDRGTDTQYF. CDR3 bases: TGCGCCAGCAGCACAGACAGGGGCACAGATACGCAGTATTTT. The J gene is TRBJ2-3, the V gene TRBV5-1, with 7 bases lining up with TRBD1. This CDR3 has 14 amino acids. V lost 4 bases and J lost 1; bases outside the gene matches: 3. CDR1 and CDR2 from the germline V gene are SGHRS and YFSETQ.

In this sample, this clonotype turned up many times. This chain links TRBV15 with TRBJ2-2; 7 nucleotides align to TRBD1. The CDR3 is 17 residues long. Germline values: CDR1 LNHNV, CDR2 YYDKDF (reference sequence). The ends lost 0 bases at V and 1 base at J; junction bases unmatched: 5. The CDR3 nucleotides read TGTGCCACCAGCAGAGATTATGGGACAGTGAACACCGGGGAGCTGTTTTTT. Amino acids: CATSRDYGTVNTGELFF. The full variable domain, rest sourced from reference TRBV15 and TRBJ2-2, is DAMVIQNPRYQVTQFGKPVTLSCSQTLNHNVMYWYQQKSSQAPKLLFHYYDKDFNNEADTPDNFQSRRPNTSFCFLDIRSPGLGDTAMYLCATSRDYGTVNTGELFFGEGSRLTVL.

The chain recombines TRBV2 with TRBJ1-5; 8 bases line up with TRBD1. Losses at the gene ends were 10 bases for V and 5 bases for J; bases not matched to a gene: 13. CDR1 and CDR2 (germline): SNHLY, FYNNEI. This CDR3 is 15 amino acids long. Here the CDR3 DNA reads TGTGCCACCGAGGACGACAGGGGATTAGATCAGCCCCAGCATTTT. This sequence encodes CATEDDRGLDQPQHF.

This clonotype was detected ten times or more. The chain couples TRBV7-2 to TRBJ1-1; TRBD1 might be the D (5 bases). Trimming took off 1 base at V and 7 bases at J, with 13 bases between the two ends. CDR1 is SGHTA, CDR2 FQGNSA, per germline. The CDR3 runs 14 residues. The CDR3 nucleotides are TGTGCCAGCAGCTTAGGTTGGGGGTCCGGTGAAGCTTTCTTT. It translates to CASSLGWGSGEAFF.

This chain links TRBV20-1 with TRBJ2-2; D unresolved. V was trimmed by 5 bases and J by 8 bases, leaving 6 bases between them. CDR1 is DFQATT, CDR2 SNEGSKA, per germline (reference sequence). The CDR3 is 10 amino acids. CDR3 sequence: CSALRGELFF. As DNA, the CDR3 is TGCAGTGCTCTCAGGGGGGAGCTGTTTTTT.

The chain carries TRBV9 and TRBJ2-5; TRBD2 is a possible D gene (5 bases). Germline lookup yields CDR1 SGDLS and CDR2 YYNGEE. V lost 4 bases to trimming and J lost 3 bases, with 13 bases between them. There are 14 residues in the CDR3. The CDR3 reads CASSLGLIEETQYF. As DNA, the CDR3 is TGTGCCAGCAGCTTAGGACTGATAGAAGAGACCCAGTACTTC.

This clonotype has a count of ten or more. The rearrangement uses TRBV20-1 and TRBJ1-2; tentative D call: TRBD1 (6 bases). V lost 3 bases and J 4 bases, leaving 15 bases between the germline ends. The CDR3 has 14 amino acids. The V gene's germline CDR1 is DFQATT and CDR2 SNEGSKA (reference sequence). The DNA of the CDR3 is TGCAGTGCTAGTCCCGGGAGCAGGGGCTATGGCTACACCTTC. It encodes CSASPGSRGYGYTF.

The rearrangement uses TRBV12-3 or TRBV12-4 and TRBJ1-2; D is perhaps TRBD1 (6 bases). The CDR3 is 14 residues long. Trimming removed 3 bases from V and 8 bases from J, with 16 bases in between. This CDR3 is CASSFSRGARGYTF. The CDR3 DNA follows: TGTGCCAGCAGTTTCAGCCGGGGGGCAAGAGGCTACACCTTC.

This chain joins TRBV19 and TRBJ2-6; D tentatively fits TRBD1 or TRBD2 (5 bases each). The CDR3 is 15 residues long. V lost 4 bases and J 0 bases, leaving 7 bases between the germline ends. Per the germline V gene, CDR1 is LNHDA and CDR2 is SQIVND (reference sequence). The CDR3 spells CASSRDRSGANVLTF. The CDR3 DNA is TGTGCCAGTAGTAGGGACCGCTCTGGGGCCAACGTCCTGACTTTC.

This sequence joins TRBV11-2 and TRBJ1-6; no clear D. V gave up 5 bases and J gave up 11 bases, with 16 bases separating them. The CDR3 loop spans 14 amino acids. Germline loops: CDR1 SGHAT, CDR2 FQNNGV. Here the CDR3 DNA reads TGTGCCAGCAGCCTTTATCTGGAAGTCGCACCCCTCCACTTT. The encoded protein is CASSLYLEVAPLHF. The full variable domain, in which reference TRBV11-2 and TRBJ1-6 provide the parts outside the CDR3, is EAGVAQSPRYKIIEKRQSVAFWCNPISGHATLYWYQQILGQGPKLLIQFQNNGVVDDSQLPKDRFSAERLKGVDSTLKIQPAKLEDSAVYLCASSLYLEVAPLHFGNGTRLTVT.

In its sample, this clonotype was seen many times. The chain joins TRBV20-1 to TRBJ2-5; 9 nucleotides match TRBD2. Germline loops: CDR1 DFQATT, CDR2 SNEGSKA (reference sequence). The length of the CDR3 is 15 residues. V was pared by 1 base and J by 4 bases, with 7 bases of the junction left unmatched. CDR3 amino acids: CSARVAGDSRETQYF. CDR3 DNA: TGCAGTGCTAGAGTAGCGGGAGACTCTCGAGAGACCCAGTACTTC.

This chain connects TRBV5-1 to TRBJ2-3, with D unresolved. The CDR3 has 13 amino acids. Trimming cost V 0 bases and J 11 bases, with 13 bases left between them. CDR1 is SGHRS and CDR2 is YFSETQ in the germline V gene. The CDR3 region has the DNA TGCGCCAGCAGCTTGGCCGACCCCGTCAAGCAGTATTTT. This gives the protein CASSLADPVKQYF. The full variable domain, its missing parts supplied by reference TRBV5-1 and TRBJ2-3, is KAGVTQTPRYLIKTRGQQVTLSCSPISGHRSVSWYQQTPGQGLQFLFEYFSETQRNKGNFPGRFSGRQFSNSRSEMNVSTLELGDSALYLCASSLADPVKQYFGPGTRLTVL.

This chain links TRBV20-1 with TRBJ1-6; 9 bases are a match to TRBD1. This CDR3 is built from 14 residues. Looked up from germline, CDR1 is DFQATT and CDR2 is SNEGSKA (reference sequence). The V gene end was trimmed by 1 base and the J gene end by 9 bases; junction bases not matched to a gene: 4. DNA for the CDR3: TGCAGTGCTAGAGCACAGGGGGCGACTTCACCCCTCCACTTT. It translates to CSARAQGATSPLHF.

This clonotype was picked up a small number of times. The chain combines TRBV24-1 with TRBJ2-5; D is ambiguous. Trimming cost V 9 bases and J 3 bases, with 16 bases left between them. This CDR3 contains 14 residues. From germline, CDR1 is KGHDR and CDR2 SFDVKD. The CDR3 DNA is TGTGCCACCTCCATCGGAAGACCTAAAGAGACCCAGTACTTC. It translates to CATSIGRPKETQYF.

This sequence joins TRBV13 and TRBJ1-1; 9 bases agree with TRBD1. This CDR3 comprises 15 residues. CDR1 is PRHDT and CDR2 is FYEKMQ in the germline V gene (reference sequence). J was trimmed by 2 bases and V by 5 bases; bases with no gene match: 6. This CDR3 reads CASSTGGQGNTEAFF. The CDR3 region has the DNA TGTGCCAGCAGCACAGGGGGACAGGGAAACACTGAAGCTTTCTTT.

The chain links TRBV25-1 to TRBJ1-1; 7 bases line up with TRBD1. CDR3 length: 13 amino acids. Germline lookup yields CDR1 MGHDK and CDR2 SYGVNS. The CDR3 region is CASPRGKNTEAFF. In DNA, the CDR3 is TGTGCTAGCCCCAGGGGGAAGAACACTGAAGCTTTCTTT.

This clonotype was counted many times. The gene calls are TRBV4-2 and TRBJ1-1; TRBD1 might be the D (6 bases). Germline V CDR1 and CDR2: LGHNA, YNFKEQ. V lost 2 bases to trimming and J lost 1 base, with 8 bases between them. This CDR3 is 14 amino acids long. This CDR3 reads CASSQRGQNTEAFF. CDR3 nucleotide sequence: TGTGCCAGCAGCCAACGGGGGCAGAACACTGAAGCTTTCTTT.

In its sample, this clonotype was seen a few times. The chain is built from TRBV20-1 and TRBJ2-5, with D tentatively TRBD1 (5 bases). The length of the CDR3 is 12 residues. Germline CDR1 DFQATT, CDR2 SNEGSKA (reference sequence). The CDR3 nucleotides read TGCAGCGCCAGGGATGGGCAAGAGACCCAGTACTTC. Protein sequence: CSARDGQETQYF.

This clonotype occurred many times. The J gene is TRBJ1-1, the V gene TRBV29-1, with D uncertain. Germline V gene sequence: CDR1 SQVTM, CDR2 ANQGSEA. V was cut by 0 bases and J by 8 bases, with 10 bases left in between. CDR3 length: 12 amino acids. The CDR3 loop reads CSVEDRSVEAFF. CDR3 nucleotide sequence: TGCAGCGTTGAAGATAGGTCAGTAGAAGCTTTCTTT.

About this clonotype itself: The junction departs from the called germline gene at one end, perhaps through a read error. V and J are TRBV5-1 and TRBJ1-1; 7 nucleotides align to TRBD1. CDR3 length equals 14 residues. The germline CDR1 and CDR2 sequences are SGHRS and YFSETQ. The CDR3: CACSVGDRGTEAFF. The CDR3 DNA reads as TGCGCCTGCAGCGTTGGGGACAGAGGCACTGAAGCTTTCTTT.